Below are 25 T cell receptor beta chains sequenced from a single sample in a study of T cell clonality in common variable immunodeficiency. Sequencing was performed with immunoSEQ multiplex PCR; in TCRdb, only in-frame clones are kept and a portion is missing. The sample has 57,000 or so clones, none seen only once. Sample: peripheral blood mononuclear cells. The receptors derive from a person aged 18-69 years in good health.

This clone has at least ten counts. The CDR3 is cut off 3 residues early in the read; its end comes from the germline J gene. The chain uses TRBV2 and TRBJ1-2, with TRBD1 identical over 8 bases. The germline V gene has CDR1 SNHLY and CDR2 FYNNEI. The CDR3 has 14 amino acids. Germline trimming cut 6 bases from V and 3 bases from J; bases unmatched to any gene: 6. The CDR3 sequence: CASRGVTGDYGYTF. The CDR3 DNA, read in part, is TGTGCCAGCAGGGGGGTGACAGGGGACTATGGC.

This clone was seen more than once but under ten times. Read data end 3 residues before the CDR3 end; the end is taken from the germline J gene. The chain couples TRBV20-1 to TRBJ2-7; 9 positions match TRBD2. V gave up 6 bases and J gave up 5 bases; unmatched junction bases: 20. CDR3 length: 17 residues. Germline V gene lookup returns CDR1 DFQATT and CDR2 SNEGSKA (reference sequence). The CDR3 bases that were read are TGCAGTGCCGGGGAACCAAGGGGGCGGGGGGGTTTCCACGAG. Amino acids: CSAGEPRGRGGFHE. The full CDR3 is CSAGEPRGRGGFHEQYF.

This clone was counted many times. The read gets to within 3 residues of the CDR3 end, and the germline J gene fills in the rest. The rearrangement links TRBV19 to TRBJ2-2, with 11 bases that match TRBD2. The CDR3 consists of 16 residues. Germline values: CDR1 LNHDA, CDR2 SQIVND (reference sequence). Trimming at V came to 11 bases and at J to 7 bases, leaving 15 bases not matched to a gene. CDR3 DNA, as far as it was read: TGTGCCGCTGGACCCGGGACTAGCGGAAATGGCGGGGAG. This translates into CAAGPGTSGNGGE. The full CDR3 sequence reads CAAGPGTSGNGGELFF.

This clone was counted at least ten times. With the read ending 3 residues before the CDR3 end, the germline J gene is used to fill in that end. J is TRBJ1-2 and V is TRBV6-2 or TRBV6-3, with TRBD1 matching 7 bases. The ends lost 4 bases at V and 0 bases at J; junction bases unmatched: 11. The CDR3 has 17 amino acids. Germline loops: CDR1 MNHEY, CDR2 SVGEGT. The CDR3 DNA, read in part, is TGTGCCAGCAGTTTCAACCCGGGGACAGCCACTAACTATGGC. As protein: CASSFNPGTATNYG. From start to end, the CDR3 is CASSFNPGTATNYGYTF.

This clone was seen repeatedly, ten times or more. The read finishes 3 residues shy of the CDR3 end, and the germline J gene is used to complete it. This sample also contains other DNA sequences that code for the same CDR3. The chain has TRBV7-2 and TRBJ2-4; D uncertain. The length of the CDR3 is 14 residues. Per the germline V gene, CDR1 is SGHTA and CDR2 is FQGNSA. Trimming stripped 1 base from V and 2 bases from J, with 6 bases between. CDR3 residues: CASSLGQSKNIQYF. The DNA read from the CDR3 is TGTGCCAGCAGCTTAGGTCAATCCAAAAACATT. Looking up the rest from reference TRBV7-2 and TRBJ2-4 gives the full variable domain: GAGVSQSPSNKVTEKGKDVELRCDPISGHTALYWYRQSLGQGLEFLIYFQGNSAPDKSGLPSDRFSAERTGGSVSTLTIQRTQQEDSAVYLCASSLGQSKNIQYFGAGTRLSVL.

On this clone itself: The CDR3 is cut off 3 residues early in the read; its end comes from the germline J gene. This chain uses TRBV7-9 with TRBJ1-2; D ambiguous. Germline loops: CDR1 SEHNR, CDR2 FQNEAQ (reference sequence). This CDR3 contains 14 residues. CDR3 DNA (partial): TGTGCCAGCAGCCGAGCGGGATGGATTTACGAC. It specifies CASSRAGWIYD. The whole CDR3 protein is CASSRAGWIYDYTF.

This clone was detected many times. The read terminates 3 residues before the CDR3 end, so the remaining end is supplied by the germline J gene. This sequence joins TRBV20-1 and TRBJ2-5; D is uncertain. The V and J ends lost 3 bases and 2 bases respectively, with 10 bases between them. Germline CDR1 DFQATT, CDR2 SNEGSKA (reference sequence). The CDR3 totals 13 residues. The DNA read from the CDR3 is TGCAGTGCTAGCCACAGAGAACAAGAGACC. This sequence encodes CSASHREQET. The CDR3 in its entirety is CSASHREQETQYF.

Ten or more counts support this clone. The DNA read from the CDR3 is TGTGCCAGCAGCTTCGACACAGCGAACACTGAA. Protein product: CASSFDTANTE. The entire CDR3 protein is CASSFDTANTEAFF. V usage is TRBV5-5 and J usage is TRBJ1-1, with no clear D. Sequencing ends 3 residues short of the CDR3 end; the germline J gene provides the rest. Trimming left V 2 bases short and J 1 base short, with 9 bases between. The germline gives CDR1 SGHKS, CDR2 YYEKEE (reference sequence). This CDR3 has 14 amino acids.

This clone was observed many times. The read terminates 3 residues ahead of where the CDR3 ends, so the germline J gene completes it. The V call is TRBV7-8, the J call TRBJ2-3; 8 bases match TRBD2. Trimming cost V 5 bases and J 2 bases; bases outside gene matches: 3. The CDR3 covers 14 residues. Germline V lookup: CDR1 SGHVS, CDR2 FQNEAQ. The sequenced part of the CDR3 DNA is TGTGCCAGCAGCCCTGGACTAGCCACAGATACG. Residues: CASSPGLATDT. The whole CDR3 protein reads CASSPGLATDTQYF.

This clone was recorded at least ten times. The read halts 3 residues ahead of the CDR3 end, with the missing end drawn from the germline J gene. The V call is TRBV12-3 or TRBV12-4, the J call TRBJ2-7, with 9 nucleotides matching TRBD2. The CDR3 contains 15 residues. V lost 4 bases, J lost 0 bases, and 4 bases stayed unmatched. Incomplete CDR3 DNA: TGTGCCAGCAGTTCCGAGCGGGGGGCCTCCTACGAG. Translating gives CASSSERGASYE. The CDR3 in its entirety is CASSSERGASYEQYF.

This clone came up many times. The read gets to within 3 residues of the CDR3 end, and the germline J gene fills in the rest. V usage is TRBV5-1 and J usage is TRBJ2-5; tentatively, D is TRBD1 or TRBD2 (5 bases each). The CDR3 is 15 amino acids. V was pared by 0 bases and J by 2 bases, with 11 bases between. Germline CDR1 SGHRS, CDR2 YFSETQ. CDR3 residues: CASSLGTREQETQYF. CDR3 DNA, as far as it was read: TGCGCCAGCAGCTTGGGCACCAGGGAGCAAGAGACC.

With regard to this clone: The read terminates 3 residues before the CDR3 end, so the remaining end is supplied by the germline J gene. The rearrangement links TRBV7-9 to TRBJ1-1, with no clear D. Germline CDR1 and CDR2: SEHNR and FQNEAQ (reference sequence). This CDR3 comprises 13 residues. The CDR3 sequence is CASTRAAGETAFF. The CDR3 bases that were read are TGTGCCAGCACCCGAGCGGCCGGTGAGACC.

The sample holds many counts of this clone. The sequenced fragment ends 3 residues before the CDR3 boundary, so the rest is inferred from the germline J gene. This chain connects TRBV11-3 to TRBJ2-1, with TRBD2 matching over 8 bases. V lost 4 bases and J lost 9; bases outside the gene matches: 11. Germline CDR1 reads SGHNT; CDR2 reads YENEEA. The CDR3 runs to 15 residues. The CDR3 region is CASSSDSAGALEQFF. CDR3 DNA (partial): TGTGCCAGCAGCTCGGACTCAGCGGGAGCTCTTGAG.

This clone showed up many times. The CDR3 sequence: CASSQSRGREQYF. Incomplete CDR3 DNA: TGTGCCAGCAGCCAATCTAGGGGCCGCGAG. This chain connects TRBV14 to TRBJ2-7, with D possibly TRBD1 on 5 matching bases. The read comes to an end 3 residues before the CDR3 does, leaving the germline J gene to fill in the end. The V end lost 2 bases, the J end lost 6 bases, and 11 bases lay between the germline ends. CDR1 SGHDN and CDR2 FVKESK come from the germline V gene. The CDR3 extends over 13 amino acids.

Ten or more counts support this clone. The read stops 3 residues short of the end of the CDR3; the missing end is completed from the germline J gene. The V and J genes are TRBV4-1 and TRBJ1-1, with D perhaps matching TRBD1 (5 bases). Trimming left V 1 base short and J 1 base short, with 13 bases between. The length of the CDR3 is 16 residues. Germline V gene data show CDR1 as MGHRA and CDR2 as YSYEKL. The CDR3 reads CASSQGQSRTNTEAFF. CDR3 bases read: TGCGCCAGCAGCCAAGGACAGTCTCGAACGAACACTGAA.

On this clone: The CDR3 end falls 3 residues outside the read, so it is completed with the germline J gene. This chain links TRBV5-3 with TRBJ2-5, with 9 nucleotides matching TRBD2. TRBV5-3 is classed as an ORF, of uncertain function. J gave up 3 bases and V 2 bases, and 5 bases lay outside the gene matches. The CDR3 length is 15 residues. CDR3 loop: CARSLSSGSEETQYF. The sequenced part of the CDR3 DNA is TGTGCCAGAAGCTTAAGTAGCGGGAGTGAAGAGACC.

This clone was detected ten times or more. The missing CDR3 end, 3 residues past where the read stops, is filled in from the germline J gene. The J gene is TRBJ1-2, the V gene TRBV20-1, with a tentative D call TRBD1 (5 bases). The CDR3 totals 14 residues. CDR1 is DFQATT, CDR2 SNEGSKA, per germline (reference sequence). Between the trimmed V and J ends, which lost 6 bases and 0 bases, there was a span of 14 bases. The covered CDR3 bases are TGCAGTGCCACGGAGGGGAATTCTAACTATGGC. Its protein is CSATEGNSNYG. The whole CDR3 region reads CSATEGNSNYGYTF.

This clone was seen only a few times. The CDR3 spells CAWSTGGYNEQFF. Incomplete CDR3 DNA: TGTGCCTGGAGTACAGGGGGATACAATGAG. The rearrangement links TRBV30 to TRBJ2-1; 8 nucleotides agree with TRBD1. Read coverage stops 3 residues before the CDR3 terminus; the germline J gene supplies the remainder. Germline V gene data show CDR1 as GTSNPN and CDR2 as SVGIG (reference sequence). The CDR3 is 13 residues long. V was clipped by 2 bases and J by 4 bases; unmatched bases: 1.

Points on this clone: The observed sequence ends 3 residues before the CDR3 terminus, with the missing tail filled in from the germline J gene. This chain links TRBV5-1 with TRBJ2-7; D uncertain. The CDR3 runs to 14 residues. Germline V gene lookup returns CDR1 SGHRS and CDR2 YFSETQ. Trimming pared 4 bases from V and 4 bases from J, leaving 15 bases between. CDR3 DNA, as far as it was read: TGCGCCAGCAGCCAAACCGGCAGGATTTACGAG. Its translation is CASSQTGRIYE. The whole CDR3 sequence reads CASSQTGRIYEQYF.

This clone was observed at least ten times. Incomplete CDR3 DNA: TGTGCCAGCAGTTATAAGACGCCGGGACACAATAATTCACCC. Translation gives CASSYKTPGHNNSP. In full, the CDR3 reads CASSYKTPGHNNSPLHF. J is TRBJ1-6 and V is TRBV6-8; a possible D gene is TRBD1 (6 bases). From the germline J gene comes the end of the CDR3, since the read stops 3 residues before it. V gave up 3 bases and J gave up 5 bases, with 17 bases separating them. The length of the CDR3 is 17 residues. Looked up from germline, CDR1 is MNHGY and CDR2 is SAAAGT.

This clone was detected ten times or more. The read falls 3 residues short of the CDR3 end, and the missing part is taken from the germline J gene. This chain uses TRBV7-2 with TRBJ2-1; TRBD2 aligns across 7 bases. The trim removed 2 bases at V and 6 bases at J, leaving 7 bases unmatched. The CDR3 runs to 15 residues. The V gene's germline CDR1 is SGHTA and CDR2 FQGNSA. Incomplete CDR3 DNA: TGTGCCAGCAGCTTAAAGTTCGGGGGGTTCAATGAG. It specifies CASSLKFGGFNE. The entire CDR3 is CASSLKFGGFNEQFF.

This clone was counted ten times or more. The observed sequence ends 3 residues before the CDR3 terminus, with the missing tail filled in from the germline J gene. V usage is TRBV5-5 and J usage is TRBJ2-5; no firm D call. Germline CDR1 reads SGHKS; CDR2 reads YYEKEE (reference sequence). The CDR3 length is 12 residues. Trimming removed 4 bases from V and 7 bases from J, with 11 bases in between. The sequenced CDR3 bases are TGTGCCAGCAGCCCCGGTCTCGGGACC. Protein product: CASSPGLGT. In full, the CDR3 is CASSPGLGTQYF.

In the case of this clone: The read ends 3 residues before the CDR3 terminus; that terminus is restored from the germline J gene. This rearrangement joins TRBV19 to TRBJ2-7; D remains ambiguous. This CDR3 spans 13 amino acids. Deletions cut 3 bases from V and 0 bases from J, with 6 bases between. The germline CDR1 and CDR2 sequences are LNHDA and SQIVND (reference sequence). The CDR3 region is CASSIGISYEQYF. The CDR3 bases that were read are TGTGCCAGTAGTATTGGCATCTCCTACGAG.

In this sample, this clone turned up many times. The read ends 3 residues before the CDR3 terminus; that terminus is restored from the germline J gene. The chain links TRBV28 to TRBJ2-7; 9 nucleotides line up with TRBD2. Germline loops: CDR1 MDHEN, CDR2 SYDVKM. Trimming cost V 7 bases and J 3 bases; bases outside gene matches: 10. This CDR3 comprises 15 residues. The CDR3 here is CASKTFRLADYEQYF. The sequenced part of the CDR3 DNA is TGTGCCAGCAAGACCTTCCGACTAGCGGACTACGAG.

This clone was seen many times. The CDR3 is cut off 3 residues early in the read; its end comes from the germline J gene. V is TRBV27 and J is TRBJ1-2; D unresolved. This CDR3 region has 13 residues. Germline V gene sequence: CDR1 MNHEY, CDR2 SMNVEV (reference sequence). The CDR3: CASGGPSLGGYTF. CDR3 bases read: TGTGCCAGTGGCGGGCCGTCCCTCGGGGGC.